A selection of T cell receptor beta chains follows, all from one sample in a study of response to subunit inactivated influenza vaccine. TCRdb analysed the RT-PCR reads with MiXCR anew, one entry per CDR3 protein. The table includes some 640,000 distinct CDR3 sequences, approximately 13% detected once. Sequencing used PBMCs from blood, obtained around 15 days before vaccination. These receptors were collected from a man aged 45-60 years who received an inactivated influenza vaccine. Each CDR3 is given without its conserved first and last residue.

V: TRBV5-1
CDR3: ASSPMENSYNSPLH

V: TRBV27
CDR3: ASSSLDTDEKLF

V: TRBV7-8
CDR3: ASSLHRGSTAGELF

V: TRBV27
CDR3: ASSPQGDYYEQY

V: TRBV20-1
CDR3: SATPPSGRERNEQF

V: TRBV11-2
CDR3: ASSLVRVQTQY

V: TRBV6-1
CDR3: ASSTPGCGRPDTQY

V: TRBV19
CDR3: ASSRDEKLF

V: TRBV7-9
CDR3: ASSLRQGNGETQY

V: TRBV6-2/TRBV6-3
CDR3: ASSYTVKNTEAF

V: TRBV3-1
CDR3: ASSHLSDTQY

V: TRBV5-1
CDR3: ASSLATSVNTEAF

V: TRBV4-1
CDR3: ASSNRGPLNTEAF

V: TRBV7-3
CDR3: ASSLRAGVSSDTQY

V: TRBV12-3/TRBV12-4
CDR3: ASTPDRYYEQY

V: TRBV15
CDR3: ATSRGTGGYGYT

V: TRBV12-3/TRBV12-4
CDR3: ASSRQIYEQY

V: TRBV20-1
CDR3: SHREIWVDTQY

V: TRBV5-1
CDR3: ASSSRLAGVAETQY

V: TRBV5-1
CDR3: ASSRNSGRDTDTQY

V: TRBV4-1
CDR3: SSTLRPGLAGNEQF

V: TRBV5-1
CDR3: ASSLAIAGADGYT

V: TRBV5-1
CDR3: ASSLESYEQY

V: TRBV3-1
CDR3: ASSQGGWTSGRSGSYNEQF

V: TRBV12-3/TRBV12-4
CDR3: ASSFGSLYNEQF

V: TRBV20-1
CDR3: SAKVGLASLHEQF

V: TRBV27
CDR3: ASRQGAFYSNQPQH

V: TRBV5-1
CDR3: ASSLTSGTKNIQY

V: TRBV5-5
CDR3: ASSPQGNVRPTDTQY

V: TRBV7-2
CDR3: ASSSHLGGYT

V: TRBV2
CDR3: ASSVRTGANTGELF

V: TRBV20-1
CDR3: SARVILAAYEQY

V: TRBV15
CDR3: ATSGRDRAYNEQF

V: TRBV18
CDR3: ASSPQGQNQPQH

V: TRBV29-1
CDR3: SETGQGRTDTQY

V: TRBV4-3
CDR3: ASSQDWSTSSSYNEQF

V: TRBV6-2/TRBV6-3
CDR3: ASSRTGMGNSPLH

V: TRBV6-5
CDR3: ASRSLAYEQY

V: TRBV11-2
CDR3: ASSRSQGTLTRKY

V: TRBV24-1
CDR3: ATSDRTGLGAYNEQF

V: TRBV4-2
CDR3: ASSQDQGSGANYEQY

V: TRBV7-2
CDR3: ASSLGAALLSNQPQH

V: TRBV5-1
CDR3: ASSPRTGLNTEAF

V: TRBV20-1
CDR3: SARGTYTTYNSPLH

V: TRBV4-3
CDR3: ASSQGLSLGEQY

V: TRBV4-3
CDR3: ASSQVDRAVTEAF

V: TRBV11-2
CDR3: ASSLDRGSRGGYT

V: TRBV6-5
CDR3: ASSFGLAGGPFQETQY